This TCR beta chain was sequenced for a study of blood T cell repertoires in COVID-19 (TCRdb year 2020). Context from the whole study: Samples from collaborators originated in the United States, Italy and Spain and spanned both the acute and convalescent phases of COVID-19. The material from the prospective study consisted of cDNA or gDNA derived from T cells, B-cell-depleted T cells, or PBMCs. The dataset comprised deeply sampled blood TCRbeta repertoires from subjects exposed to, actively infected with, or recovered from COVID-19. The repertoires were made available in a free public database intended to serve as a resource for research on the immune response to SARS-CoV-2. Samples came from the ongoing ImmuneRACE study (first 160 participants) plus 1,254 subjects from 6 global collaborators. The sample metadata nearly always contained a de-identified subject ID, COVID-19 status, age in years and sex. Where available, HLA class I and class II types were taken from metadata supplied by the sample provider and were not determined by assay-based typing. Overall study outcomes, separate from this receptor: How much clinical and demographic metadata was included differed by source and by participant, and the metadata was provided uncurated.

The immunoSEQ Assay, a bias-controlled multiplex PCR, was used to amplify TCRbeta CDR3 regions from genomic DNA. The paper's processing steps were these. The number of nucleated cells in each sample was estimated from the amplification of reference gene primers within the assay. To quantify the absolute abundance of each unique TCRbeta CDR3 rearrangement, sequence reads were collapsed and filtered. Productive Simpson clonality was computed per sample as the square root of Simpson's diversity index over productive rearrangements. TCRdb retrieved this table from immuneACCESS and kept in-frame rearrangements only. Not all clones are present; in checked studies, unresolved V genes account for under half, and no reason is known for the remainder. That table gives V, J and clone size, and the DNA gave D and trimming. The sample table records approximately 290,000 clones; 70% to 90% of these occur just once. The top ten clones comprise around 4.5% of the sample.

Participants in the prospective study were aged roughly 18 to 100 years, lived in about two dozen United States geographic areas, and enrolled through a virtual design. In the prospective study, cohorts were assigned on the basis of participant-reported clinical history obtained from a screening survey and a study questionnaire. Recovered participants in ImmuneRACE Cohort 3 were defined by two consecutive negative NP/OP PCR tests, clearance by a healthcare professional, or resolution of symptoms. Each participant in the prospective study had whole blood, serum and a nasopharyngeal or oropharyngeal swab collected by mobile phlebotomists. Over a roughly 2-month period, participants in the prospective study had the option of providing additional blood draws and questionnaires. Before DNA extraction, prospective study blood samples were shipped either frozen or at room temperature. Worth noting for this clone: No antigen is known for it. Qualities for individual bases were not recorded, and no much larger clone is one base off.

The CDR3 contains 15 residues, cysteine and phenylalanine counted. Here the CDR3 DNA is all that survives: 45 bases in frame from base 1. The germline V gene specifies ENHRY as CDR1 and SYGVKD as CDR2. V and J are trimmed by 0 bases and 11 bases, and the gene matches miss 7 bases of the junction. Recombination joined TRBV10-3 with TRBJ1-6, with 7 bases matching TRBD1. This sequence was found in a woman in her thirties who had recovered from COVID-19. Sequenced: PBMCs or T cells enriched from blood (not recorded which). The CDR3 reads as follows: CAISESMTTGTPLHF. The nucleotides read TGTGCCATCAGTGAGTCGATGACGACAGGGACACCCCTCCACTTT.